These T cell receptor beta chains were read from a single sample in a study of vaccination effects on CD4 cells after COVID-19. Produced via immunoSEQ multiplex PCR; TCRdb's table is partial and in-frame only. The sample includes 55,000 to 90,000 clones, about 69% of them seen just once. No antigens are known for them. Sequenced material: CD4+ T cells from PBMCs cultured with HIV peptides, taken before COVID-19 vaccination. These TCRs come from a human donor who had a prior SARS-CoV-2 infection. Both conserved end residues are part of each CDR3. The order of the fields is D gene, clone size, V gene, J gene, CDR3 protein, CDR3 DNA. The D gene is left open where the match is weak. Clone size is not always given. Where it is, it says once, few, many or a class for expanded clones.

d_gene: NA
abundance: NA
v_gene: TRBV6-4
j_gene: TRBJ2-3
CDR3aa: CASSVLAGLYTQYF
CDR3nt: TGTGCCAGCAGTGTTCTGGCGGGGCTATATACGCAGTATTTT

d_gene: NA
abundance: few
v_gene: TRBV4-1
j_gene: TRBJ1-1
CDR3aa: CASSRRGNTEAFF
CDR3nt: TGCGCCAGCAGCCGAAGGGGCAACACTGAAGCTTTCTTT

d_gene: TRBD1
abundance: few
v_gene: TRBV7-2
j_gene: TRBJ2-5
CDR3aa: CASSPPHQYRGKAQYF
CDR3nt: TGTGCCAGCAGCCCCCCCCACCAATACAGGGGGAAGGCCCAGTACTTC

d_gene: NA
abundance: NA
v_gene: TRBV5-4
j_gene: TRBJ1-1
CDR3aa: CASSPWAERSFEAFF
CDR3nt: TGTGCCAGCAGCCCTTGGGCCGAACGGAGCTTCGAAGCTTTCTTT

d_gene: NA
abundance: NA
v_gene: TRBV12-5
j_gene: TRBJ1-1
CDR3aa: CASGLFSGKLNTEAFF
CDR3nt: TGTGCTAGTGGTTTGTTTTCCGGGAAACTGAACACTGAAGCTTTCTTT

d_gene: NA
abundance: NA
v_gene: TRBV15
j_gene: TRBJ1-2
CDR3aa: CATSREWSGTDYGYTF
CDR3nt: TGTGCCACCAGCAGAGAGTGGTCCGGGACGGATTATGGCTACACCTTC

d_gene: NA
abundance: NA
v_gene: TRBV10-2
j_gene: TRBJ2-1
CDR3aa: CASRPQGGEQFF
CDR3nt: TGCGCCAGCAGGCCCCAGGGGGGTGAGCAGTTCTTC

d_gene: NA
abundance: once
v_gene: TRBV2
j_gene: TRBJ1-2
CDR3aa: CASSVNYGYTF
CDR3nt: TGTGCCAGCAGTGTAAACTATGGCTACACCTTC

d_gene: NA
abundance: NA
v_gene: TRBV7-8
j_gene: TRBJ2-7
CDR3aa: CASSLALTGLGYEQYF
CDR3nt: TGTGCCAGCAGCTTAGCTCTGACAGGCCTAGGCTACGAGCAGTACTTC

d_gene: NA
abundance: NA
v_gene: TRBV7-2
j_gene: TRBJ2-7
CDR3aa: CASSWGRGRLSYEQYF
CDR3nt: TGTGCCAGCAGCTGGGGGCGGGGGAGACTTTCCTACGAGCAGTACTTC

d_gene: TRBD1
abundance: NA
v_gene: TRBV9
j_gene: TRBJ1-6
CDR3aa: CASSVDSQGDSPLHF
CDR3nt: TGTGCCAGCAGCGTCGATTCGCAGGGGGATTCACCCCTCCACTTT

d_gene: NA
abundance: NA
v_gene: TRBV5-1
j_gene: TRBJ1-1
CDR3aa: CASSYKTGNTEAFF
CDR3nt: TGCGCCAGCAGCTATAAGACAGGGAACACTGAAGCTTTCTTT

d_gene: TRBD2
abundance: NA
v_gene: TRBV6-2/TRBV6-3
j_gene: TRBJ2-1
CDR3aa: CASSYSAGGPGEQFF
CDR3nt: TGTGCCAGCAGTTACTCGGCGGGGGGGCCTGGTGAGCAGTTCTTC

d_gene: NA
abundance: NA
v_gene: TRBV12-3/TRBV12-4
j_gene: TRBJ1-2
CDR3aa: CASSPTGWPGYTF
CDR3nt: TGTGCCAGCAGCCCCACTGGGTGGCCCGGCTACACCTTC

d_gene: TRBD2
abundance: NA
v_gene: TRBV18
j_gene: TRBJ2-5
CDR3aa: CASSPSSGGARGTQYF
CDR3nt: TGTGCCAGCTCACCCTCTAGCGGGGGGGCCCGAGGGACCCAGTACTTC

d_gene: TRBD2
abundance: NA
v_gene: TRBV20-1
j_gene: TRBJ2-7
CDR3aa: CSASKHLGTSGSYEQYF
CDR3nt: TGCAGTGCTAGTAAGCACCTCGGGACTAGCGGCTCCTACGAGCAGTACTTC

d_gene: TRBD1
abundance: NA
v_gene: TRBV29-1
j_gene: TRBJ1-4
CDR3aa: CSASTGGRGEKLFF
CDR3nt: TGCAGCGCATCGACAGGGGGCCGGGGTGAAAAACTGTTTTTT

d_gene: NA
abundance: NA
v_gene: TRBV9
j_gene: TRBJ2-1
CDR3aa: CASSSLSGASYNEQFF
CDR3nt: TGTGCCAGCAGCTCCTTGAGCGGAGCTTCCTACAATGAGCAGTTCTTC

d_gene: NA
abundance: few
v_gene: TRBV6-5
j_gene: TRBJ2-7
CDR3aa: CASSHRASRDYEQYF
CDR3nt: TGTGCCAGCAGTCACCGCGCGAGCCGGGACTACGAGCAGTACTTC

d_gene: NA
abundance: NA
v_gene: TRBV11-3
j_gene: TRBJ1-1
CDR3aa: CASSLTGNTEAFF
CDR3nt: TGTGCCAGCAGCTTGACAGGAAACACTGAAGCTTTCTTT

d_gene: NA
abundance: NA
v_gene: TRBV12-3/TRBV12-4
j_gene: TRBJ2-1
CDR3aa: CASSVYNEQFF
CDR3nt: TGTGCCAGCAGTGTATACAATGAGCAGTTCTTC

d_gene: NA
abundance: once
v_gene: TRBV5-1
j_gene: TRBJ2-5
CDR3aa: CASSGTTGGYQETQYF
CDR3nt: TGCGCCAGCAGCGGGACGACAGGCGGCTACCAAGAGACCCAGTACTTC

d_gene: NA
abundance: NA
v_gene: TRBV5-1
j_gene: TRBJ1-4
CDR3aa: CASSRPDATNEKLFF
CDR3nt: TGCGCCAGCAGTCGACCGGATGCAACTAATGAAAAACTGTTTTTT

d_gene: NA
abundance: few
v_gene: TRBV7-9
j_gene: TRBJ2-7
CDR3aa: CASSLGGVEQYF
CDR3nt: TGTGCCAGCAGCTTAGGGGGAGTCGAGCAGTACTTC

d_gene: TRBD2
abundance: NA
v_gene: TRBV7-8
j_gene: TRBJ2-3
CDR3aa: CASSLVRAGGGPDTQYF
CDR3nt: TGTGCCAGCAGCTTAGTGAGAGCGGGAGGCGGGCCAGATACGCAGTATTTT

d_gene: NA
abundance: NA
v_gene: TRBV5-8
j_gene: TRBJ1-5
CDR3aa: CASSLWGGDQPQHF
CDR3nt: TGTGCCAGCAGCCTGTGGGGTGGTGATCAGCCCCAGCATTTT

d_gene: NA
abundance: once
v_gene: TRBV25-1
j_gene: TRBJ1-1
CDR3aa: CASSEWDGRAFF
CDR3nt: TGTGCCAGCAGTGAATGGGACGGCAGGGCTTTCTTT

d_gene: NA
abundance: few
v_gene: TRBV27
j_gene: TRBJ2-5
CDR3aa: CASSLHWGQETQYF
CDR3nt: TGTGCCAGCAGTCTTCACTGGGGCCAAGAGACCCAGTACTTC

d_gene: TRBD2
abundance: few
v_gene: TRBV7-2
j_gene: TRBJ2-7
CDR3aa: CASSLTSGSSYEQYF
CDR3nt: TGTGCCAGCAGCTTAACTAGCGGGAGCTCCTACGAGCAGTACTTC

d_gene: NA
abundance: NA
v_gene: TRBV11-3
j_gene: TRBJ2-3
CDR3aa: CASSPGSQPTDTQYF
CDR3nt: TGTGCCAGCAGCCCCGGGTCACAGCCCACAGATACGCAGTATTTT

d_gene: TRBD1
abundance: NA
v_gene: TRBV7-3
j_gene: TRBJ1-2
CDR3aa: CASSLTGAGGYTF
CDR3nt: TGTGCCAGCAGCCTAACAGGGGCGGGTGGCTACACCTTC

d_gene: TRBD1
abundance: NA
v_gene: TRBV7-2
j_gene: TRBJ2-5
CDR3aa: CASSLTGRDATQYF
CDR3nt: TGTGCCAGCAGCCTGACAGGGAGAGACGCGACCCAGTACTTC

d_gene: NA
abundance: NA
v_gene: TRBV4-3
j_gene: TRBJ2-1
CDR3aa: CASSQDARNNEQFF
CDR3nt: TGCGCCAGCAGCCAAGACGCAAGGAACAATGAGCAGTTCTTC

d_gene: TRBD1
abundance: NA
v_gene: TRBV14
j_gene: TRBJ1-1
CDR3aa: CASSLNPDRSLNTEAFF
CDR3nt: TGTGCCAGCAGCCTAAACCCGGACAGGTCTTTGAACACTGAAGCTTTCTTT

d_gene: NA
abundance: NA
v_gene: TRBV7-6
j_gene: TRBJ2-7
CDR3aa: CASSQGNGRFYEQYF
CDR3nt: TGTGCCAGCAGCCAGGGGAATGGCAGATTCTACGAGCAGTACTTC

d_gene: NA
abundance: NA
v_gene: TRBV20-1
j_gene: TRBJ2-2
CDR3aa: CSASFRGKNTGELFF
CDR3nt: TGCAGTGCTAGTTTCCGGGGAAAGAACACCGGGGAGCTGTTTTTT

d_gene: NA
abundance: NA
v_gene: TRBV27
j_gene: TRBJ2-3
CDR3aa: CASSLEFDRLGGTQYF
CDR3nt: TGTGCCAGCAGTTTAGAATTTGACAGGCTGGGGGGTACGCAGTATTTT